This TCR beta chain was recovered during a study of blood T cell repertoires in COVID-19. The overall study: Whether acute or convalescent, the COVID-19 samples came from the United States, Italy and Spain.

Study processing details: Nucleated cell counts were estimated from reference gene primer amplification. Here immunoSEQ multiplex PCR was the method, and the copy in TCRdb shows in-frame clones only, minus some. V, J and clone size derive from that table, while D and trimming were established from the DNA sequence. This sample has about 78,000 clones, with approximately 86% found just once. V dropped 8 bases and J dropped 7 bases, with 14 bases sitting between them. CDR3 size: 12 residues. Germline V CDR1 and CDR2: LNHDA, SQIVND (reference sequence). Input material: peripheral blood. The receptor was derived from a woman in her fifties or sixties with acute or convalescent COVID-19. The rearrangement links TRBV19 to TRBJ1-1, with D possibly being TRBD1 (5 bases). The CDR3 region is CASGGAGYEAFF. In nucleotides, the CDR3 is TGTGCCAGTGGTGGGGCAGGGTATGAAGCTTTCTTT.